The 22 T cell receptor beta chains below all came from one sample that was sequenced in a study of regulatory T cells in long-lasting Graves disease (dated by TCRdb to 2020 to 2023). The library came from multiplex PCR. The reads were generated on an Illumina HiSeq 4000. iRepertoire HTBI primers and Arm-PCR amplification of CDR3 regions were used to construct TCR beta libraries. The public reads were run again by TCRdb, first through fastp at Q25 and then through MiXCR, and only productive beta chains were kept. Merged by CDR3 protein, the rows form single entries marked with the most common genes and DNA. Across this sample there are around 400,000 distinct CDR3 sequences, with 21% seen only once. The ten largest clones represent roughly an eighth of the sample. What the time point label conveys for this sample: persistent/refractory GD, antithyroid drugs over 5 years with positive TRAb. RNA was extracted from PBMCs in TRIzol for both TCR sequencing and RNA sequencing.

Sequences were derived from peripheral blood mononuclear cells (PBMCs), sampled when the disease was refractory, from a patient treated with antithyroid drugs. Source of these receptors: a female donor with Graves disease.

This clonotype was recorded many times. The gene calls are TRBV3-1 and TRBJ1-1; tentative D call: TRBD1 (5 bases). V dropped 1 base and J dropped 7 bases, with 19 bases sitting between them. This CDR3 spans 16 amino acids. The germline CDR1 and CDR2 sequences are LGHDT and YNNKEL (reference sequence). The CDR3 coding sequence is TGTGCCAGCAGCCAAGGGTGGGACGGACGAAGGATTGAAGCTTTCTTT. Translated: CASSQGWDGRRIEAFF.

This clonotype was observed at least ten times. V gene TRBV18 combines with J gene TRBJ2-5; 10 bases agree with TRBD1. This CDR3 contains 16 residues. V dropped 2 bases and J dropped 0; count of bases not matched to a gene: 3. From germline, CDR1 is KGHSH and CDR2 LQKENI. This chain's CDR3 is CASSPTGTGDQETQYF. CDR3 sequence (DNA): TGTGCCAGCTCACCAACCGGGACAGGGGACCAAGAGACCCAGTACTTC.

The J gene is TRBJ1-5, the V gene TRBV28; D is uncertain. Looked up from germline, CDR1 is MDHEN and CDR2 is SYDVKM. CDR3 length: 11 amino acids. V was cut by 6 bases and J by 9 bases, with 9 bases left in between. The CDR3 region is CASSKLGPQHF. CDR3 bases: TGTGCCAGCAGCAAGTTAGGGCCCCAGCATTTT.

This clonotype appeared many times. V is TRBV6-2 or TRBV6-3 and J is TRBJ2-5; D call uncertain. Between the trimmed V and J ends, which lost 2 bases and 5 bases, there was a span of 9 bases. The CDR3 covers 13 residues. Per the germline V gene, CDR1 is MNHEY and CDR2 is SVGEGT. The CDR3 loop reads CASSYVYRETQYF. DNA for the CDR3: TGTGCCAGCAGTTACGTGTACCGGGAGACCCAGTACTTC.

This clonotype has a single count. V and J are TRBV5-8 and TRBJ2-7; D might be TRBD1 (6 bases). This CDR3 has 13 amino acids. CDR1 SGHTS and CDR2 YDEGEE come from the germline V gene. V was pared by 2 bases and J by 5 bases, with 11 bases between. CDR3 DNA sequence: TGTGCCAGCAGCTTTCACAGGGCTGACGAGCAGTACTTC. Translated, it gives CASSFHRADEQYF.

This clonotype has at least ten counts. J is TRBJ2-7 and V is TRBV3-1, with D possibly TRBD1 on 5 matching bases. Germline values: CDR1 LGHDT, CDR2 YNNKEL (reference sequence). The CDR3 covers 13 residues. V was trimmed by 0 bases and J by 6 bases, leaving 9 bases between them. The CDR3 here is CASSQDNQGEQYF. Written as DNA, the CDR3 is TGTGCCAGCAGCCAAGACAATCAGGGCGAGCAGTACTTC.

This clonotype was seen at least ten times. The V and J genes are TRBV12-3 or TRBV12-4 and TRBJ1-1, with 10 bases lining up with TRBD1. This CDR3 spans 15 amino acids. V was clipped by 6 bases and J by 1 base; unmatched bases: 5. The CDR3 sequence is CASRGGTGANTEAFF. The DNA of the CDR3 is TGTGCCAGCAGGGGCGGGACAGGGGCGAACACTGAAGCTTTCTTT.

This clonotype was detected only a few times. The V and J genes are TRBV7-6 and TRBJ2-7; the D gene is possibly TRBD2 (6 bases). Trimming took off 1 base at V and 6 bases at J, with 19 bases between the two ends. The CDR3 consists of 16 residues. In germline, CDR1 is SGHVS, CDR2 FNYEAQ. CDR3 DNA sequence: TGTGCCAGCAGCTTAGGGCATGGTCAAGCGGGTCTCGAGCAGTACTTC. Encoded protein: CASSLGHGQAGLEQYF.

This clonotype was picked up many times. This chain links TRBV28 with TRBJ1-2; D might be TRBD1 (5 bases). There are 13 residues in the CDR3. V was shortened by 9 bases and J by 4 bases, with 15 bases between the two germline ends. The germline V gene has CDR1 MDHEN and CDR2 SYDVKM. The CDR3 sequence: CASTGLLLYGYTF. The CDR3 DNA reads as TGTGCCAGTACAGGACTTCTTCTCTATGGCTACACCTTC.

The rearrangement links TRBV6-1 to TRBJ2-1, with 9 positions matching TRBD2. CDR3 length: 15 amino acids. J lost 8 bases, V lost 2 bases, and 7 bases had no gene match. Germline CDR1 reads MNHNS; CDR2 reads SASEGT. CDR3 bases: TGTGCCAGCAGTGAATCGATAGCGGGAGTAGATGAGCAGTTCTTC. Protein: CASSESIAGVDEQFF.

A remark on this clonotype: Given a much more abundant clone one base away, this may be a read error. Since the CDR3 does not end with the conserved phenylalanine or tryptophan, this likely comes from a read error. The rearrangement links TRBV2 to TRBJ2-7; TRBD1 matches at 8 bases. The germline V gene has CDR1 SNHLY and CDR2 FYNNEI. Trimming took 11 bases from V and 1 from J; bases not matched to a gene: 7. The CDR3 covers 13 residues. Written as DNA, the CDR3 is TGTGCCGCCACGGACAGGGAATCCTACGAGCAGTACCTC. This sequence encodes CAATDRESYEQYL.

This chain uses TRBV10-2 with TRBJ2-3, with 7 bases matching TRBD2. The CDR3 loop spans 14 amino acids. Germline values: CDR1 WSHSY, CDR2 SAAADI. With 2 bases clipped from V and 6 bases from J, the junction kept 5 bases outside the gene matches. The CDR3 sequence is CASSEVATSDTQYF. For the CDR3, the DNA is TGCGCCAGCAGTGAGGTAGCGACTAGCGATACGCAGTATTTT.

The chain is built from TRBV5-6 and TRBJ2-1; perhaps TRBD1 as D (6 bases). The V gene lost 4 bases and the J gene lost 7 bases, with 12 bases spanning the gap. The CDR3 sequence is 13 residues long. The germline V gene encodes CDR1 SGHDT and CDR2 YYEEEE. The CDR3 is CASSPTGLNEQFF. The CDR3 DNA sequence: TGTGCCAGCAGCCCCACAGGGTTAAATGAGCAGTTCTTC.

Ten or more counts support this clonotype. The chain couples TRBV28 to TRBJ1-2; no reliable D call. Germline values: CDR1 MDHEN, CDR2 SYDVKM. Trimming pared 3 bases from V and 9 bases from J, leaving 11 bases between. This CDR3 has 12 residues. CDR3 DNA sequence: TGTGCCAGCAGTTTGCAGGCCTTAAGCTACACCTTC. Translating gives CASSLQALSYTF.

The chain couples TRBV2 to TRBJ1-3; D remains unclear. Germline CDR1 and CDR2: SNHLY and FYNNEI. Trimming left V 6 bases short and J 0 bases short, with 18 bases between. The CDR3 has 17 amino acids. The CDR3 reads CASRGSVLRSSGNTIYF. The CDR3 DNA reads as TGTGCCAGCAGAGGTTCGGTGTTAAGGAGCTCTGGAAACACCATATATTTT. The whole variable domain, filled in from reference TRBV2 and TRBJ1-3, reads EPEVTQTPSHQVTQMGQEVILRCVPISNHLYFYWYRQILGQKVEFLVSFYNNEISEKSEIFDDQFSVERPDGSNFTLKIRSTKLEDSAMYFCASRGSVLRSSGNTIYFGEGSWLTVV.

This clonotype was detected only a few times. The chain carries TRBV20-1 and TRBJ2-5; D might be TRBD1 (6 bases). The CDR3 loop spans 18 amino acids. The V end lost 0 bases, the J end lost 1 base, and 21 bases lay between the germline ends. Germline-derived CDR1 and CDR2 are DFQATT and SNEGSKA (reference sequence). The CDR3 nucleotides read TGCAGTGCTAGAGATTCGGACAGCGCTGTATCCCTCCAAGAGACCCAGTACTTC. It is translated as CSARDSDSAVSLQETQYF.

The sample holds many counts of this clonotype. J is TRBJ2-5 and V is TRBV13; D uncertain. CDR1 and CDR2 from the germline V gene are PRHDT and FYEKMQ (reference sequence). The V and J ends lost 5 bases and 0 bases respectively, with 10 bases between them. This CDR3 is 14 amino acids long. CDR3 nucleotides: TGTGCCAGCAGCGGATGGACGGACCAAGAGACCCAGTACTTC. Protein sequence: CASSGWTDQETQYF.

The V call is TRBV5-1, the J call TRBJ2-2; 7 nucleotides line up with TRBD2. The J segment lost 4 bases and the V segment lost 5 bases, leaving 11 bases of the junction unmatched. CDR3 length: 16 amino acids. CDR1 SGHRS and CDR2 YFSETQ come from the germline V gene. CDR3: CASRLMGGPITGELFF. The DNA for the CDR3 is TGCGCCAGCAGGTTGATGGGAGGGCCGATCACCGGGGAGCTGTTTTTT.

This clonotype was seen a handful of times. The chain carries TRBV5-1 and TRBJ2-7; TRBD1 matches at 11 bases. Per germline, CDR1 SGHRS and CDR2 YFSETQ. The V and J ends lost 4 bases and 5 bases, in that order; junction bases with no gene match: 8. This CDR3 has 15 amino acids. DNA for the CDR3: TGCGCCAGCAGCCCGGGACAGGGGGTTTTGGACGAGCAGTACTTC. As protein: CASSPGQGVLDEQYF.

This clonotype was seen ten or more times. The CDR3 coding sequence is TGTGCCACCAGTGATTTGGGTGATAGCGGGAACCAAGAGACCCAGTACTTC. Its protein product is CATSDLGDSGNQETQYF. The chain couples TRBV24-1 to TRBJ2-5; 8 positions agree with TRBD2. This CDR3 region has 17 residues. CDR1 KGHDR and CDR2 SFDVKD come from the germline V gene. Trimming at V came to 0 bases and at J to 0 bases, leaving 5 bases not matched to a gene.

Of note for this clonotype: The conserved closing phenylalanine or tryptophan is absent in this CDR3, likely reflecting a read error. The chain employs TRBV27 and TRBJ2-7; perhaps D is TRBD1 or TRBD2 (5 bases each). The CDR3 extends over 15 amino acids. V was shortened by 1 base and J by 5 bases, with 15 bases between the two germline ends. The germline CDR1 and CDR2 sequences are MNHEY and SMNVEV (reference sequence). The CDR3 spells CASSLLGTSRHEQYL. CDR3 nucleotide sequence: TGTGCCAGCAGTTTATTAGGGACCAGCAGGCACGAGCAGTACCTC.

V is TRBV3-1 and J is TRBJ2-5; D unresolved. The CDR3 consists of 12 residues. V gave up 6 bases and J gave up 5 bases, with 10 bases separating them. In germline, CDR1 is LGHDT, CDR2 YNNKEL (reference sequence). The CDR3 sequence: CASSQRMETQYF. Here the CDR3 DNA reads TGTGCCAGCAGTCAAAGGATGGAGACCCAGTACTTC.